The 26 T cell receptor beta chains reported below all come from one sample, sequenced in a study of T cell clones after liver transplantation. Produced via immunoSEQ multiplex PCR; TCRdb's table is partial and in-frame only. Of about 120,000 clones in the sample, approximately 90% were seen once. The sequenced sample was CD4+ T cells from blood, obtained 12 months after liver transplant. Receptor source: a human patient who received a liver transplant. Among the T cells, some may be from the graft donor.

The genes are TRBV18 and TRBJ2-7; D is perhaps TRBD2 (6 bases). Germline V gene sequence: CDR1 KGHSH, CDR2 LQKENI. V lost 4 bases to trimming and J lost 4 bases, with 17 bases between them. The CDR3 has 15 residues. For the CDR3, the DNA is TGTGCCAGCTCACTAGGCGGTGTCGGGACTTACGAGCAGTACTTC. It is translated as CASSLGGVGTYEQYF.

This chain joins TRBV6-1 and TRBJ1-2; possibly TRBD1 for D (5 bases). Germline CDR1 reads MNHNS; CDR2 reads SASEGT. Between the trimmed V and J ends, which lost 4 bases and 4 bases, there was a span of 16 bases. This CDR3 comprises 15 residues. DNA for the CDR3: TGTGCCAGCAGTGGTTCGTGGGGGGGTGGCTATGGCTACACCTTC. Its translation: CASSGSWGGGYGYTF.

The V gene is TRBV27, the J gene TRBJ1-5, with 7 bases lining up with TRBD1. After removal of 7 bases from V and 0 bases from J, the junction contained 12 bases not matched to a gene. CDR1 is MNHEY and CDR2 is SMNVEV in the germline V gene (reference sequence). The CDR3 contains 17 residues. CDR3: CASTAGQPLYSNQPQHF. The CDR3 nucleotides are TGTGCCAGCACGGCGGGACAGCCGCTCTATAGCAATCAGCCCCAGCATTTT.

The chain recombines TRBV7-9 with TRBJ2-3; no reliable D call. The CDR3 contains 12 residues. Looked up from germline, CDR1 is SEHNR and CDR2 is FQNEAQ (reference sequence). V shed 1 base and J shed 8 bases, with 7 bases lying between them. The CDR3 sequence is CASSLEAPTQYF. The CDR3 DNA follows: TGTGCCAGCAGCTTAGAGGCCCCTACGCAGTATTTT.

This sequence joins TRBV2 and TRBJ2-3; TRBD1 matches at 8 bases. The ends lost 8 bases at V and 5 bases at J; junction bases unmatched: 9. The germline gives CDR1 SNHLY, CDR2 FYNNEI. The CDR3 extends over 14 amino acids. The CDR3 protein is CASHGAGGRDTQYF. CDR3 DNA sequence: TGTGCCAGCCATGGGGCAGGGGGCAGAGATACGCAGTATTTT.

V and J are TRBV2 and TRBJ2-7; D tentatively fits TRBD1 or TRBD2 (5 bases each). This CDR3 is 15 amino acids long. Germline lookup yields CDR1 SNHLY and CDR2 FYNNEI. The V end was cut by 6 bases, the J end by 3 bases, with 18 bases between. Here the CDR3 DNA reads TGTGCCAGCAGCCCCTGGACTGACAGCTTCTACGAGCAGTACTTC. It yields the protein CASSPWTDSFYEQYF.

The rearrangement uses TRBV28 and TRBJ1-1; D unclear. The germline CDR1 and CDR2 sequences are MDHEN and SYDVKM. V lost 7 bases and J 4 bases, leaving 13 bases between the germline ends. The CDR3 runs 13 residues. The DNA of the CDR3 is TGTGCCAGCATAGGGCTAATGGGCACTGAAGCTTTCTTT. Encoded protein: CASIGLMGTEAFF.

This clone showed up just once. This CDR3 is CASSLAGDNTEAFF. The CDR3, as DNA: TGTGCCAGCAGCTTGGCCGGGGATAACACTGAAGCTTTCTTT. The J gene is TRBJ1-1, the V gene TRBV7-9; D remains ambiguous. The CDR3 runs 14 residues. CDR1 and CDR2 (germline): SEHNR, FQNEAQ (reference sequence). Trimming shortened V by 3 bases and J by 2 bases, and 10 bases separated the two germline ends.

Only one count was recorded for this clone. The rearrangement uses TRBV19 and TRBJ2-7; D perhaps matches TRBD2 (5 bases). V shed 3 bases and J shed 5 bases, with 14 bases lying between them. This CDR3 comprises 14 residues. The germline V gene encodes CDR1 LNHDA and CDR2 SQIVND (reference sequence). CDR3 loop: CASSIVPGIDEQYF. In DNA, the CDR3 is TGTGCCAGTAGTATCGTCCCCGGGATTGACGAGCAGTACTTC.

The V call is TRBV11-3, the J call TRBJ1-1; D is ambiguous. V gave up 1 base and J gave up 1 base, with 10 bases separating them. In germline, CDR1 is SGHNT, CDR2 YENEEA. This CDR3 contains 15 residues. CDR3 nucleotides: TGTGCCAGCAGCTTAGGCCGGACGGGGAACACTGAAGCTTTCTTT. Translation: CASSLGRTGNTEAFF.

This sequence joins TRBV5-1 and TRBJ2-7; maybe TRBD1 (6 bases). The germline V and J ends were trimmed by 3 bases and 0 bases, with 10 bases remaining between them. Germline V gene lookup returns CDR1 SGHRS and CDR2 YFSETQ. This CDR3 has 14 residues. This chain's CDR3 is CASSSYRDSYEQYF. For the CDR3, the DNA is TGCGCCAGCAGCTCATACAGGGACTCCTACGAGCAGTACTTC.

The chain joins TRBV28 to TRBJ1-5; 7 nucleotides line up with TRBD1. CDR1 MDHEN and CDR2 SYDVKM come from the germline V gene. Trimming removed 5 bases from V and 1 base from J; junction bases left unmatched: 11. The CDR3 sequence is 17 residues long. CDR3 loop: CASSPTGPSRSNQPQHF. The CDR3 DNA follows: TGTGCCAGCAGTCCGACAGGGCCGAGTCGGAGCAATCAGCCCCAGCATTTT.

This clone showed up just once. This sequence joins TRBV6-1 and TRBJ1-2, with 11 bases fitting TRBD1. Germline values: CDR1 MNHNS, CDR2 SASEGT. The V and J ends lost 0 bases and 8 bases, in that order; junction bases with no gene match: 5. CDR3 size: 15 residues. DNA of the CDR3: TGTGCCAGCAGTGAAGCCAAGGGGACAGGGGGAGGCTACACCTTC. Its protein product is CASSEAKGTGGGYTF.

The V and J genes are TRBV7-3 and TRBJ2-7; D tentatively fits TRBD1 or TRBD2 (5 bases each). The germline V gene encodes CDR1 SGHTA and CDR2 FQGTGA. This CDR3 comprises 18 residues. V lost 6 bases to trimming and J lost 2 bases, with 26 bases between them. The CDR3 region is CASRPPKGGPGRAYEQYF. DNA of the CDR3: TGTGCCAGCAGACCCCCGAAAGGAGGACCGGGGCGTGCCTACGAGCAGTACTTC.

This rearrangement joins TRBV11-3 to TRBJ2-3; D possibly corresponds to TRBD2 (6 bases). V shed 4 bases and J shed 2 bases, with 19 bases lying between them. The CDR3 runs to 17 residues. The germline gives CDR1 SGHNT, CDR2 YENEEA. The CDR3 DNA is TGTGCCAGCAGCTCCCCTCCACTAGCCGGATACACAGATACGCAGTATTTT. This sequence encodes CASSSPPLAGYTDTQYF.

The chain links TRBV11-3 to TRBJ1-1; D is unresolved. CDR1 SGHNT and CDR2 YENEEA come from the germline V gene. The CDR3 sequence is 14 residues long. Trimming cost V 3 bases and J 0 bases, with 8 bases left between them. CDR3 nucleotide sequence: TGTGCCAGCAGCTTTCGGGATATGAACACTGAAGCTTTCTTT. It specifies CASSFRDMNTEAFF.

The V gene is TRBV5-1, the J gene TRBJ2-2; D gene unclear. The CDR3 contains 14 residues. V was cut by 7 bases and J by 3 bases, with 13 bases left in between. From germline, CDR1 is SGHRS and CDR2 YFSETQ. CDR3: CASFSRADTGELFF. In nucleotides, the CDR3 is TGCGCCAGCTTTTCGCGAGCCGACACCGGGGAGCTGTTTTTT. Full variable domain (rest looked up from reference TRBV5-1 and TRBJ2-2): KAGVTQTPRYLIKTRGQQVTLSCSPISGHRSVSWYQQTPGQGLQFLFEYFSETQRNKGNFPGRFSGRQFSNSRSEMNVSTLELGDSALYLCASFSRADTGELFFGEGSRLTVL.

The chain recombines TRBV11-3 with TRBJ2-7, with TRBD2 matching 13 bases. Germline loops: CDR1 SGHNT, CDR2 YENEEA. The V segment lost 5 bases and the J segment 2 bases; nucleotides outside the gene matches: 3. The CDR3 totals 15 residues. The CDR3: CASSPGTSGTYEQYF. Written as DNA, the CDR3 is TGTGCCAGCAGCCCAGGGACTAGCGGGACCTACGAGCAGTACTTC.

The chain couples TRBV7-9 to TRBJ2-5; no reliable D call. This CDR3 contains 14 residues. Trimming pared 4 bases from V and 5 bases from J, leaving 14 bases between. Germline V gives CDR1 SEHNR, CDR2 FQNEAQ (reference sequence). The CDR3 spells CASSWQVLRETQYF. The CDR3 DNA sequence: TGTGCCAGCAGCTGGCAGGTCCTCCGGGAGACCCAGTACTTC.

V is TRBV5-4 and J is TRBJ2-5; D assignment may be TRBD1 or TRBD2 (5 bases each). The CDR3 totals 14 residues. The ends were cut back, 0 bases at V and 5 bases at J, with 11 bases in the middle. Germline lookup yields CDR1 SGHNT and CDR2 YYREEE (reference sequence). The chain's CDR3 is CASSLERRDETQYF. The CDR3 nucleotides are TGTGCCAGCAGCTTGGAACGCAGGGACGAGACCCAGTACTTC.

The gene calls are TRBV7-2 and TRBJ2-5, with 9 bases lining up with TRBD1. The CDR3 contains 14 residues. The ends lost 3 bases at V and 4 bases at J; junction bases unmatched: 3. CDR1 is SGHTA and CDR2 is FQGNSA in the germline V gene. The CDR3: CASSFSTGGETQYF. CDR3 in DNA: TGTGCCAGCAGCTTCTCGACAGGGGGAGAGACCCAGTACTTC.

For the CDR3, the DNA is TGTGCAACTAGCGGGACTTGGACGCAGTTCTTC. This translates into CATSGTWTQFF. This chain links TRBV19 with TRBJ2-1; 10 bases align to TRBD2. CDR3 length equals 11 residues. The germline CDR1 and CDR2 sequences are LNHDA and SQIVND (reference sequence).

CDR3 DNA sequence: TGTGCCAGCAGCAAAAATCGAGTCCGGACAGGGTGTCTTGGGCCCCAGCATTTT. This codes for CASSKNRVRTGCLGPQHF. V is TRBV21-1 and J is TRBJ1-5; the D segment call TRBD1 is taken from the table without a DNA check. TRBV21-1 has pseudogene status. This CDR3 has 18 residues.

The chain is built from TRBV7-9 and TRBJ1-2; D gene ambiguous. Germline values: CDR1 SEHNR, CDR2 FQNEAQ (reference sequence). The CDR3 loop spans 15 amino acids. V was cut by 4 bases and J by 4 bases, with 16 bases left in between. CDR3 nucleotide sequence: TGTGCCAGCAGCTCAAGCCGGCCTAGGAGCTATGGCTACACCTTC. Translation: CASSSSRPRSYGYTF.

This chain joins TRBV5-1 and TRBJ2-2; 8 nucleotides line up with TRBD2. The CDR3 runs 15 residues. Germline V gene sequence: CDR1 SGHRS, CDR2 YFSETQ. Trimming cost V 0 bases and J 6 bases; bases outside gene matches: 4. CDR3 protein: CASSLDPAGAGELFF. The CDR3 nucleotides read TGCGCCAGCAGCTTGGATCCAGCGGGAGCCGGGGAGCTGTTTTTT.

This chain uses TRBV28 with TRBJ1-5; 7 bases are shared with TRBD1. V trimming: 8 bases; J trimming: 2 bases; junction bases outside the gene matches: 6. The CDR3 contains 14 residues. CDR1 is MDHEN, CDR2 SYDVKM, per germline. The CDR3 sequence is CASYNGQGNQPQHF. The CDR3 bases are TGTGCCAGCTATAACGGACAGGGCAATCAGCCCCAGCATTTT.